The present T cell receptor beta chain was sequenced within a study of cytomegalovirus exposure and HLA in healthy donors. CDR1 SQVTM and CDR2 ANQGSEA come from the germline V gene. The CDR3 sequence is 13 residues long. V was pared by 7 bases and J by 4 bases, with 9 bases of the junction left unmatched. Healthy bone marrow donors formed the donor group. Study-level results: Of the V segments, some could not be distinguished, including TRBV6-2 and TRBV6-3, and were excluded. Confirmation was obtained in vitro that a few CMV-associated chains are specific for CMV antigens. Segments of the TCR beta V type were, in most cases, productive about 87% or about 30% of the time in an earlier analysis.

On this clone: No antigen is known for it.

It was with 60 Vbeta and 13 Jbeta primers that the PCR ran. Profiled with immunoSEQ multiplex PCR; TCRdb holds only in-frame clones, not every one. The sample lists roughly 150,000 clones; around 83% were seen once. What was sequenced was PBMCs. This receptor was taken from a man under 40 in good health and CMV-seropositive. The chain uses TRBV29-1 and TRBJ1-2; 7 bases map to TRBD1. DNA of the CDR3: TGCAGCGCCTCAGAGGGGGCCGGCTATGGCTACACCTTC. Translation gives CSASEGAGYGYTF.